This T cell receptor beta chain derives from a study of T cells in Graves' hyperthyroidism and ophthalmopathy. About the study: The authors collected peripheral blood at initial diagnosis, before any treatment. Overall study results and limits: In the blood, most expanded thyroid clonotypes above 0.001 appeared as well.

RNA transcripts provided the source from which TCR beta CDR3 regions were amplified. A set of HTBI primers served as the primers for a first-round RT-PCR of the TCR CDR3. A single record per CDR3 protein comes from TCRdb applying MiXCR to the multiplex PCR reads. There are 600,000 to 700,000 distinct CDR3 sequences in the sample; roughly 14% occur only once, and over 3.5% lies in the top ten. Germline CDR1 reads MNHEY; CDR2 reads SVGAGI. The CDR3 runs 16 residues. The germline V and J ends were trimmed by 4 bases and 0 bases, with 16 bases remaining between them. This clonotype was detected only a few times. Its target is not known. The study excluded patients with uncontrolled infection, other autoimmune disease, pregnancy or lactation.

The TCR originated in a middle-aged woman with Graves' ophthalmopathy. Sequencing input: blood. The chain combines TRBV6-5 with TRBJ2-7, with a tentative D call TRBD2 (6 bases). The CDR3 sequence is CASSSPTGGASYEQYF. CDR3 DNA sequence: TGTGCCAGCAGTTCCCCAACGGGCGGGGCCTCCTACGAGCAGTACTTC.